A single sample gave rise to the 6 T cell receptor beta chains below, sequenced in a study of OX40 agonist ivuxolimab in advanced cancers. Profiling relied on immunoSEQ multiplex PCR, and the TCRdb table lists in-frame clones only, not all of them. The data show fewer than 95,000 clones, about 93% seen once. The sequencing here drew on CD4+ or CD8+ T cells sorted from blood, taken in a trial of the OX40 agonist ivuxolimab. The receptor set was obtained from an adult with an advanced solid tumor such as melanoma, head and neck, liver or kidney cancer.

In nucleotides, the CDR3 is TGTGCCAGCTCACCAGGCCCTGCCGAGCAGTACTTC. Protein product: CASSPGPAEQYF. The V gene is TRBV18, the J gene TRBJ2-7; no clear D gene. Germline assignment: CDR1 KGHSH and CDR2 LQKENI. With 2 bases removed from V and 6 bases from J, the gap between germline ends came to 8 bases. CDR3 length equals 12 residues.

V gene TRBV7-9 combines with J gene TRBJ2-1, with D possibly matching TRBD2 (5 bases). The ends were cut back, 5 bases at V and 2 bases at J, with 16 bases in the middle. This CDR3 has 16 amino acids. In germline, CDR1 is SEHNR, CDR2 FQNEAQ (reference sequence). CDR3 residues: CASSHPSLRAYNEQFF. The DNA of the CDR3 is TGTGCCAGCAGCCACCCTAGCCTAAGGGCCTACAATGAGCAGTTCTTC.

The chain recombines TRBV6-1 with TRBJ1-4, with D tentatively TRBD1 (6 bases). Germline V gives CDR1 MNHNS, CDR2 SASEGT. This CDR3 contains 15 residues. The V and J ends lost 2 bases and 8 bases respectively, with 15 bases between them. For the CDR3, the DNA is TGTGCCAGCAGTGAACATCAGGGGAGGGGAGAAAAACTGTTTTTT. Translation gives CASSEHQGRGEKLFF.

V is TRBV6-6 and J is TRBJ2-3; the match to TRBD2 covers 15 bases. Trimming removed 4 bases from V and 4 bases from J; junction bases left unmatched: 3. Germline values: CDR1 MNHNY, CDR2 SVGAGI (reference sequence). This CDR3 spans 16 amino acids. This CDR3 is CASSWTSGGDPDTQYF. The CDR3 DNA reads as TGTGCCAGCAGTTGGACTAGCGGGGGGGACCCAGATACGCAGTATTTT.

In nucleotides, the CDR3 is TGTGCCAGCAGAATTGCCCCCAATGAGCAGTTCTTC. It codes for CASRIAPNEQFF. The J gene is TRBJ2-1, the V gene TRBV13; D is unclear. The germline gives CDR1 PRHDT, CDR2 FYEKMQ (reference sequence). V was clipped by 6 bases and J by 6 bases, with 9 bases between them. CDR3 size: 12 residues.

J is TRBJ1-4 and V is TRBV4-1; TRBD1 might be the D (5 bases). Trimming took 0 bases from V and 8 from J, leaving 19 bases between them. This CDR3 has 17 residues. Germline V gives CDR1 MGHRA, CDR2 YSYEKL. Here the CDR3 DNA reads TGCGCCAGCAGCCAAGATGGGTCGGGGGGGAGGTGGGAAAAACTGTTTTTT. The encoded protein is CASSQDGSGGRWEKLFF.